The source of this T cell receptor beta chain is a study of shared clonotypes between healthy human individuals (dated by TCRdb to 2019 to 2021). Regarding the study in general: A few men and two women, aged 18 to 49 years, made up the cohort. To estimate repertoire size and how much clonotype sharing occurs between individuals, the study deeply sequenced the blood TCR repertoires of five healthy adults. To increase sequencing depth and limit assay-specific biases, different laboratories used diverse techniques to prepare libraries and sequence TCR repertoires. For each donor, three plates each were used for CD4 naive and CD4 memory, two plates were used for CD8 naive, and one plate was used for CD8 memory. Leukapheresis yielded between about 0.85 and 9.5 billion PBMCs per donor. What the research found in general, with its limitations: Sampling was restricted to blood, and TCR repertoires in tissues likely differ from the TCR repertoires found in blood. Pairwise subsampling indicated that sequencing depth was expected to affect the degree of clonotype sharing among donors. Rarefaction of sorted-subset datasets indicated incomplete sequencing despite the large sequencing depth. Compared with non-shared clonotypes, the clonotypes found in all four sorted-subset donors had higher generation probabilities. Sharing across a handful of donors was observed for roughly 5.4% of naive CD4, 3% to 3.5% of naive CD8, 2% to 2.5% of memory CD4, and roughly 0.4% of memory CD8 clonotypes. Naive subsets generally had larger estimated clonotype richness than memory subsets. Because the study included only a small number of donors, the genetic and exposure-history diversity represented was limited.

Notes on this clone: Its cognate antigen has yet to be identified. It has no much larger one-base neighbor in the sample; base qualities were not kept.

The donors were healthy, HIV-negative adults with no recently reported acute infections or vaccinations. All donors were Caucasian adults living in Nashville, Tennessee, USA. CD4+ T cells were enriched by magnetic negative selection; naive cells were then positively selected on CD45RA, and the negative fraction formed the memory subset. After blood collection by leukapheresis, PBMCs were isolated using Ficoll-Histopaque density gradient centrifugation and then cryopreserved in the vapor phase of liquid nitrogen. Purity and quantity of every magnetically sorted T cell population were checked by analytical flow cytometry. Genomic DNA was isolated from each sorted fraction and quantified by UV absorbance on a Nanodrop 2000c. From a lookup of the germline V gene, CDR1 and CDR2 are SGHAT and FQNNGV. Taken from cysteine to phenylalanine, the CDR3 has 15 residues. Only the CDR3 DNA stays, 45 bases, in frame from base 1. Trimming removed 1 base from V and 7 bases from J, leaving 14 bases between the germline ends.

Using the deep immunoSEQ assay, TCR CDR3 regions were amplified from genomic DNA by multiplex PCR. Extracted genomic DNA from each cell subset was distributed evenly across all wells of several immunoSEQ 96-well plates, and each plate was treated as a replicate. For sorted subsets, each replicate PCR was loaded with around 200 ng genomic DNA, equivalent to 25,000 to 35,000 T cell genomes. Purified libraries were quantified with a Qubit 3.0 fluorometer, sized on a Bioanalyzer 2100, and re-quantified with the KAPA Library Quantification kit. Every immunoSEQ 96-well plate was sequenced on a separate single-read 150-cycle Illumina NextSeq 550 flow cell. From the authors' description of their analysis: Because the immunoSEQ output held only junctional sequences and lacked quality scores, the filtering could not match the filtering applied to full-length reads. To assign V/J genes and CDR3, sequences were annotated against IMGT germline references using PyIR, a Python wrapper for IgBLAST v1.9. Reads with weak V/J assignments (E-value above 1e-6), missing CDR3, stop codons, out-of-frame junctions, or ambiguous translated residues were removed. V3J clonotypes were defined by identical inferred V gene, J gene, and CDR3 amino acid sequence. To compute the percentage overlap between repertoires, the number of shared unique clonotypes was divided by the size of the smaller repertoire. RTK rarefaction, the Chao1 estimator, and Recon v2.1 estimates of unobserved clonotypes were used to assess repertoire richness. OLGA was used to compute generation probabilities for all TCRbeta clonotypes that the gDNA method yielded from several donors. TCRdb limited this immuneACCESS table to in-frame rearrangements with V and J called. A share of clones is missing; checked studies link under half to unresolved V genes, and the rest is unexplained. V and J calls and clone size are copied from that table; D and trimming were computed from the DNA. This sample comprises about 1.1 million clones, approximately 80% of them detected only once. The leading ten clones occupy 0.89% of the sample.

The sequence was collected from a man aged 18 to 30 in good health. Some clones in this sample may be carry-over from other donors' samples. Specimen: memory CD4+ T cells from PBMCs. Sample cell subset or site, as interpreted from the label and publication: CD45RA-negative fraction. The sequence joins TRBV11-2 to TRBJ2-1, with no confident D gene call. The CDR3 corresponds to CASSLGALVVNEQFF. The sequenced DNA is TGTGCCAGCAGCTTAGGAGCTCTAGTTGTGAATGAGCAGTTCTTC.